A few counts support the clone carrying this T cell receptor (beta chain). Source study methods: Cell counts per sample came from amplifying reference gene primers. TCRdb's copy holds only in-frame clones and misses some; the assay was immunoSEQ multiplex PCR. The DNA gave D and trimming, while V, J and clone size come from that table. The sample includes 150,000 to 200,000 clones, roughly 87% of them seen just once. After removal of 7 bases from V and 6 bases from J, the junction contained 4 bases not matched to a gene. Germline-derived CDR1 and CDR2 are KGHDR and SFDVKD. There are 13 residues in the CDR3. The data stem from a study of blood T cell repertoires in COVID-19. Study-level information: The United States, Italy and Spain supplied acute and convalescent COVID-19 samples.

Sequencing was carried out using PBMCs or T cells enriched from blood (not recorded which). The source is a man between 45 and 60 years old who had recovered from COVID-19. The rearrangement uses TRBV24-1 and TRBJ1-1, with 10 bases that match TRBD1. For the CDR3, the DNA is TGTGCCACCAGGGGACAGGGGTGGGCTGAAGCTTTCTTT. As protein: CATRGQGWAEAFF.